The 26 T cell receptor beta chains below all came from one sample that was sequenced in a study of graft-versus-host responses after intestinal transplantation. Repertoires were generated with immunoSEQ multiplex PCR, while TCRdb's copy carries only in-frame clones and drops some. This sample has approximately 60,000 clones; around 90% occur once, and the top ten carry approximately 1.6%. The material sequenced was PBMCs, taken 26 days after transplant. The origin of the receptors is a human patient who received an intestinal transplant, so some T cells may come from the graft donor.

The chain combines TRBV10-1 with TRBJ2-7, with D uncertain. CDR1 and CDR2 (germline): WNHNN, SYGVQD (reference sequence). The CDR3 sequence is 12 residues long. Trimming shortened V by 0 bases and J by 6 bases, and 6 bases separated the two germline ends. CDR3 protein: CASSESNSEQYF. CDR3 sequence (DNA): TGCGCCAGCAGTGAGTCTAATAGCGAGCAGTACTTC.

This chain connects TRBV5-5 to TRBJ2-1; unclear D gene. V was shortened by 4 bases and J by 0 bases, with 11 bases between the two germline ends. CDR1 is SGHKS and CDR2 is YYEKEE in the germline V gene (reference sequence). The CDR3 loop spans 15 amino acids. CDR3 DNA sequence: TGTGCCAGCAGCAACGACTGGAGCTCCTACAATGAGCAGTTCTTC. Translating gives CASSNDWSSYNEQFF.

This rearrangement joins TRBV2 to TRBJ2-1; 9 nucleotides align to TRBD1. The J segment lost 13 bases and the V segment lost 4 bases, leaving 14 bases of the junction unmatched. This CDR3 comprises 15 residues. Germline V gene lookup returns CDR1 SNHLY and CDR2 FYNNEI. In DNA, the CDR3 is TGTGCCAGCAGTGGGACCGGACAGGGGAGAACTTTACAGTTCTTC. It translates to CASSGTGQGRTLQFF.

The chain combines TRBV27 with TRBJ1-5, with D uncertain. The germline V gene encodes CDR1 MNHEY and CDR2 SMNVEV (reference sequence). V lost 6 bases and J 1 base, leaving 13 bases between the germline ends. The CDR3 extends over 15 amino acids. The CDR3 here is CASSHDTTSNQPQHF. CDR3 bases: TGTGCCAGCAGCCATGACACGACGAGCAATCAGCCCCAGCATTTT.

V is TRBV5-4 and J is TRBJ1-1; possibly TRBD1 for D (5 bases). CDR1 is SGHNT, CDR2 YYREEE, per germline (reference sequence). The CDR3 has 14 amino acids. The germline V and J ends were trimmed by 7 bases and 1 base, with 14 bases remaining between them. As DNA, the CDR3 is TGTGCCAGCCGTTCCCCCGGGGGGAACACTGAAGCTTTCTTT. Its translation: CASRSPGGNTEAFF. The entire variable domain, with the rest obtained from reference TRBV5-4 and TRBJ1-1, is as follows: ETGVTQSPTHLIKTRGQQVTLRCSSQSGHNTVSWYQQALGQGPQFIFQYYREEENGRGNFPPRFSGLQFPNYSSELNVNALELDDSALYLCASRSPGGNTEAFFGQGTRLTVV.

The J gene is TRBJ2-1, the V gene TRBV9; 10 nucleotides line up with TRBD1. V was clipped by 0 bases and J by 4 bases; unmatched bases: 1. The CDR3 spans 15 residues. Looked up from germline, CDR1 is SGDLS and CDR2 is YYNGEE. The CDR3 nucleotides are TGTGCCAGCAGCGTAGGGGACAGGGGTTACAATGAGCAGTTCTTC. Residues: CASSVGDRGYNEQFF.

The chain has TRBV7-9 and TRBJ2-3; 10 bases line up with TRBD2. This CDR3 has 17 amino acids. Germline V gene data show CDR1 as SEHNR and CDR2 as FQNEAQ (reference sequence). V lost 5 bases, J lost 2 bases, and 10 bases stayed unmatched. CDR3 loop: CASSELLAGAYTDTQYF. Written as DNA, the CDR3 is TGTGCCAGCAGCGAGCTCCTAGCGGGAGCCTACACAGATACGCAGTATTTT.

V usage is TRBV7-2 and J usage is TRBJ2-7, with a weak D call TRBD1 (6 bases). This CDR3 comprises 13 residues. Per the germline V gene, CDR1 is SGHTA and CDR2 is FQGNSA. V was cut by 5 bases and J by 6 bases, with 14 bases left in between. This CDR3 reads CASSSQGPSEQYV. The CDR3 nucleotides read TGTGCCAGCAGCAGCCAGGGGCCGAGCGAGCAGTACGTC.

J is TRBJ2-5 and V is TRBV9; TRBD2 matches at 7 bases. The germline gives CDR1 SGDLS, CDR2 YYNGEE. J lost 5 bases, V lost 3 bases, and 7 bases had no gene match. This CDR3 region has 14 residues. CDR3 coding DNA: TGTGCCAGCAGCGACGCCCTGCGGGGGGAGACCCAGTACTTC. Translating it yields CASSDALRGETQYF. Full variable domain (rest looked up from reference TRBV9 and TRBJ2-5): DSGVTQTPKHLITATGQRVTLRCSPRSGDLSVYWYQQSLDQGLQFLIQYYNGEERAKGNILERFSAQQFPDLHSELNLSSLELGDSALYFCASSDALRGETQYFGPGTRLLVL.

This clone occurred a few times. This chain connects TRBV5-6 to TRBJ2-7; TRBD2 aligns across 11 bases. The CDR3 extends over 14 amino acids. With V trimmed by 2 bases and J by 4 bases, 2 bases remained unmatched. Germline V CDR1 and CDR2: SGHDT, YYEEEE. In DNA, the CDR3 is TGTGCCAGCAGCTTCCCTAGCGGGGGGTACGAGCAGTACGTC. Translating it yields CASSFPSGGYEQYV.

This rearrangement joins TRBV19 to TRBJ2-7; 7 bases map to TRBD1. Per germline, CDR1 LNHDA and CDR2 SQIVND (reference sequence). This CDR3 has 14 amino acids. Trimming cost V 4 bases and J 1 base; bases outside gene matches: 4. Here the CDR3 DNA reads TGTGCCAGTAGTACCAGGGACAGATCCTACGAGCAGTACTTC. Amino acids: CASSTRDRSYEQYF.

This chain uses TRBV7-8 with TRBJ1-5; 7 bases fit TRBD1. Germline V gene lookup returns CDR1 SGHVS and CDR2 FQNEAQ. The CDR3 has 16 amino acids. The V and J ends lost 5 bases and 3 bases, in that order; junction bases with no gene match: 10. CDR3 amino acids: CASSLRDRENNQPQHF. The CDR3, as DNA: TGTGCCAGCAGCCTTCGGGACAGAGAAAACAATCAGCCCCAGCATTTT. The entire variable domain, with the rest obtained from reference TRBV7-8 and TRBJ1-5, is as follows: GAGVSQSPRYKVAKRGQDVALRCDPISGHVSLFWYQQALGQGPEFLTYFQNEAQLDKSGLPSDRFFAERPEGSVSTLKIQRTQQEDSAVYLCASSLRDRENNQPQHFGDGTRLSIL.

This clone was counted a few times. This rearrangement joins TRBV28 to TRBJ2-3; 7 bases agree with TRBD2. CDR1 and CDR2 (germline): MDHEN, SYDVKM. J gave up 5 bases and V 2 bases, and 1 base lay outside the gene matches. CDR3 size: 13 residues. The CDR3 DNA reads as TGTGCCAGCAGTTTAGCGGGGGAAGATACGCAGTATTTT. It translates to CASSLAGEDTQYF.

The rearrangement joins TRBV28 to TRBJ1-1; TRBD1 aligns across 7 bases. The trim removed 6 bases at V and 0 bases at J, leaving 4 bases unmatched. The CDR3 sequence is 14 residues long. The germline gives CDR1 MDHEN, CDR2 SYDVKM. CDR3 in amino acids: CASSSDRLNTEAFF. The CDR3 coding sequence is TGTGCCAGCAGCTCGGACAGGCTGAACACTGAAGCTTTCTTT.

The chain employs TRBV28 and TRBJ2-7; 7 bases fit TRBD1. After removal of 2 bases from V and 2 bases from J, the junction contained 6 bases not matched to a gene. The CDR3 contains 15 residues. Germline assignment: CDR1 MDHEN and CDR2 SYDVKM. Written as DNA, the CDR3 is TGTGCCAGCAGTTTAGGGGACAGTCTCACCTACGAGCAGTACTTC. This encodes CASSLGDSLTYEQYF.

The gene calls are TRBV7-6 and TRBJ2-3, with 9 nucleotides matching TRBD2. J was trimmed by 1 base and V by 1 base; bases with no gene match: 0. This CDR3 is built from 15 residues. Germline CDR1 and CDR2: SGHVS and FNYEAQ. The CDR3 bases are TGTGCCAGCAGCTTAGGGACTAGCGGCACAGATACGCAGTATTTT. This sequence encodes CASSLGTSGTDTQYF.

A word on this clone: A read error may account for a junction end that differs from germline. V gene TRBV28 combines with J gene TRBJ2-5; TRBD1 matches at 10 bases. Germline V gene lookup returns CDR1 MDHEN and CDR2 SYDVKM. The length of the CDR3 is 11 residues. The DNA of the CDR3 is TGTGCCAGCAGTTTATCCGGGACAGGGGACTTC. It specifies CASSLSGTGDF. Looking up the rest from reference TRBV28 and TRBJ2-5 gives the full variable domain: DVKVTQSSRYLVKRTGEKVFLECVQDMDHENMFWYRQDPGLGLRLIYFSYDVKMKEKGDIPEGYSVSREKKERFSLILESASTNQTSMYLCASSLSGTGDFGPGTRLLVL.

The rearrangement joins TRBV5-1 to TRBJ2-3; 9 nucleotides line up with TRBD1. The germline V gene has CDR1 SGHRS and CDR2 YFSETQ. The CDR3 is 17 residues long. V dropped 4 bases and J dropped 2; count of bases not matched to a gene: 11. The CDR3 nucleotides are TGCGCCAGCAGCGGAACTACAGGGGGCTTCCCCACAGATACGCAGTATTTT. Its translation is CASSGTTGGFPTDTQYF.

The chain combines TRBV6-4 with TRBJ1-6; D unresolved. Trimming removed 8 bases from V and 6 bases from J, with 14 bases in between. Germline V CDR1 and CDR2: MRHNA, SNTAGT. CDR3 length: 14 residues. The CDR3 DNA sequence: TGTGCCAGCCCGAGGAGGGTAGGTAATTCACCCCTCCACTTT. It is translated as CASPRRVGNSPLHF.

V is TRBV2 and J is TRBJ2-3, with TRBD2 matching over 9 bases. Germline V gives CDR1 SNHLY, CDR2 FYNNEI. The ends lost 3 bases at V and 6 bases at J; junction bases unmatched: 13. The CDR3 has 17 amino acids. The CDR3 DNA follows: TGTGCCAGCAGTGACACGTCTGGGACTAGCATATTTGATACGCAGTATTTT. Translating it yields CASSDTSGTSIFDTQYF.

The V and J genes are TRBV9 and TRBJ2-3, with a possible D match to TRBD1 (5 bases). V lost 4 bases and J 1 base, leaving 13 bases between the germline ends. The germline V gene encodes CDR1 SGDLS and CDR2 YYNGEE. The CDR3 sequence is 15 residues long. This CDR3 reads CASSSRVTGTDTQYF. The CDR3 DNA follows: TGTGCCAGCAGCTCCCGGGTGACAGGCACAGATACGCAGTATTTT.

The rearrangement joins TRBV29-1 to TRBJ2-2, with D tentatively TRBD1 (5 bases). CDR3 length: 14 residues. V was shortened by 4 bases and J by 1 base, with 10 bases between the two germline ends. CDR1 is SQVTM and CDR2 is ANQGSEA in the germline V gene. The CDR3 DNA reads TGCAGCGTTGTAGGGGTTATGAACACCGGGGAGCTGTTTTTT. This translates into CSVVGVMNTGELFF.

V is TRBV29-1 and J is TRBJ2-2; TRBD2 is a possible D gene (5 bases). The length of the CDR3 is 13 residues. Deletions cut 4 bases from V and 2 bases from J, with 8 bases between. Germline loops: CDR1 SQVTM, CDR2 ANQGSEA. The CDR3 spells CSVGEGNTGELFF. The DNA of the CDR3 is TGCAGCGTTGGCGAGGGTAACACCGGGGAGCTGTTTTTT.

V is TRBV6-5 and J is TRBJ2-2, with D maybe TRBD2 (5 bases). V dropped 0 bases and J dropped 4 bases, with 6 bases sitting between them. The CDR3 runs to 14 residues. Germline lookup yields CDR1 MNHEY and CDR2 SVGAGI. CDR3 coding DNA: TGTGCCAGCAGTTACTCGGGGAGCACCGGGGAGCTGTTTTTT. This translates into CASSYSGSTGELFF.

The CDR3 protein is CAGENRGQTEAFF. The CDR3 region has the DNA TGTGCCGGCGAAAACAGGGGGCAGACTGAAGCTTTCTTT. The chain carries TRBV30 and TRBJ1-1; 9 bases match TRBD1. Germline V gives CDR1 GTSNPN, CDR2 SVGIG (reference sequence). CDR3 size: 13 residues. With V trimmed by 8 bases and J by 5 bases, 9 bases remained unmatched.

J is TRBJ1-5 and V is TRBV5-1; no definite D call. Looked up from germline, CDR1 is SGHRS and CDR2 is YFSETQ. Trimming stripped 2 bases from V and 0 bases from J, with 18 bases between. The CDR3 contains 18 residues. CDR3 DNA sequence: TGCGCCAGCAGCTTAAACCCCCTCGGCGGGGATAGCAATCAGCCCCAGCATTTT. Protein: CASSLNPLGGDSNQPQHF.